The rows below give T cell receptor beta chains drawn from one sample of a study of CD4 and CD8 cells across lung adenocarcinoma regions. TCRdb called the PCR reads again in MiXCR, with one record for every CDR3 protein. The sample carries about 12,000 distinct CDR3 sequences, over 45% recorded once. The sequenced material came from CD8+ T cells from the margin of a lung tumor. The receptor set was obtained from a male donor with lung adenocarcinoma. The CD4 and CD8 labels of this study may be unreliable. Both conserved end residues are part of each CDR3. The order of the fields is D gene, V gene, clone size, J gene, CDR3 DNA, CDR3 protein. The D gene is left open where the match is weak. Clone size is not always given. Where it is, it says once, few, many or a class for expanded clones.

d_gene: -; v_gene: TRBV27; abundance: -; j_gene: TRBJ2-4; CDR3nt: TGTGCCTCGAGCCTGAGAGCCAAAGACACGCAGTACTTC; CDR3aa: CASSLRAKDTQYF
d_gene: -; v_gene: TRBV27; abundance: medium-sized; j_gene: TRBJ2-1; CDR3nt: TGTGCCAGCAGTTTAGGCGGGACGGTCTACGAGCAGTTCTTC; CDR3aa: CASSLGGTVYEQFF
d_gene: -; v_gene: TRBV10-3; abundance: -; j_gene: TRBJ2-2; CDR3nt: TGTGCCACCAGGGCCGGGGAGCTGTTCTTC; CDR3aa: CATRAGELFF
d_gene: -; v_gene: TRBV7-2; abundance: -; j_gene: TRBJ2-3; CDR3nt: TGTGCCAGCAGCTTACTGCCCGCATCCGGCACAGATACGCAGTATTTT; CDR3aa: CASSLLPASGTDTQYF
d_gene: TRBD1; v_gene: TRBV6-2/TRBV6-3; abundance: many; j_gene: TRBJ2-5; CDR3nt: TGTGCCAGCAGCCGAACTAGGACAGGGCCCTCGGGTGAGCAGTACTTC; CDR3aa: CASSRTRTGPSGEQYF
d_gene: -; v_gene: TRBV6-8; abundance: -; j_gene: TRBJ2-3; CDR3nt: TGTGCCAGCAGTGCCCCGCTCGCGGGCCGGGACCAAGATACCCAGTATTTC; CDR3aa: CASSAPLAGRDQDTQYF
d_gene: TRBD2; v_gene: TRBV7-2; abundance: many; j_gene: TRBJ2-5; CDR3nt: TGTGCCAGCAGCCCAAATTTAGCGGGTGGGAGGGAGACCCAGTACTTC; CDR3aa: CASSPNLAGGRETQYF
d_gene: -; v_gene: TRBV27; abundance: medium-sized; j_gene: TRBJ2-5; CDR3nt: TGTGCCAGCAGTTTTAATCGGGGAGAGACCCAGTACTTC; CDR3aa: CASSFNRGETQYF
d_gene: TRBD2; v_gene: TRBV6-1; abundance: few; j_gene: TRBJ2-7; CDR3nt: TGTGCCAGCAGTCCCCTCGGACTAGCGGGAGCTAGCTCCTACGAGCAGTACTTC; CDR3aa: CASSPLGLAGASSYEQYF
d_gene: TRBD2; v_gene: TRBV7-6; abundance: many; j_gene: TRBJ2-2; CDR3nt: TGTGCCAGCAGCTCGCCGATGACTAGCGGGGGCGAGAACACCGGGGAGCTGTTTTTT; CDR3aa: CASSSPMTSGGENTGELFF
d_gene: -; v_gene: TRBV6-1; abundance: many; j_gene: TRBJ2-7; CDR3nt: TGTGCCAGCAGGACCCTGATTAGCGGAAGCTCCTACGAGCAGTACTTC; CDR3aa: CASRTLISGSSYEQYF
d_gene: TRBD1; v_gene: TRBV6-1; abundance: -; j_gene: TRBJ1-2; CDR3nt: TGTGCCAGCAGTGAAGTTACAGGGGGAAATGGCTACACCTTC; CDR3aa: CASSEVTGGNGYTF
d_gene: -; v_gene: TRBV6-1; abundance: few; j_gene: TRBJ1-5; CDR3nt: TGTGCCAGCAGTGCCCACAGGGACCAGCCCCAGCATTTT; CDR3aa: CASSAHRDQPQHF
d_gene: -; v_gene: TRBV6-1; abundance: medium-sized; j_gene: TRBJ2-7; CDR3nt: TGTGCCAGCAAACTCCTTGGACAGAGAGACTACGAGCAGTACTTC; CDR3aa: CASKLLGQRDYEQYF
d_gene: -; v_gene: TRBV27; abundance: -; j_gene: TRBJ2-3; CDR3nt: TGTGCGAGCAGTGTGGGACGGGGCACAGAGACGCAGTATTTT; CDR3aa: CASSVGRGTETQYF
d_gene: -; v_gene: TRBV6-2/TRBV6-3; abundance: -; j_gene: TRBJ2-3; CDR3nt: TGTGCCAGCAGTTACGGCGCACTAGAAACAGATACGCAGTATTTT; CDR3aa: CASSYGALETDTQYF
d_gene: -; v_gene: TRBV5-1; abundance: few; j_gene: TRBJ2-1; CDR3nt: TGCGCCAGCAGCTTGGAAGAAATTCGGCCTCGCGGGCAGTTCTTC; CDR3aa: CASSLEEIRPRGQFF
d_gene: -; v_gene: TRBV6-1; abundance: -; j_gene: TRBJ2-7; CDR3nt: TGTGCCAGGGGGCTGGGGAGCCGAGACACAGATACGCAGTACTTC; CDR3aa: CARGLGSRDTDTQYF
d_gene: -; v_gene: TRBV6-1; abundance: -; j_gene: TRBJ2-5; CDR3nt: TGTGCCAGCAGACTAACCCCAGGGGTGGGTGGGCCGGAGACCCAGTACTTC; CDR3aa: CASRLTPGVGGPETQYF
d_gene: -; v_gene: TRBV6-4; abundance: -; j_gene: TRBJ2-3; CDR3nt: TGTGCCAGCAGGGGCGGCGCGGGGGCTGACACAGATACCCAGTATTTT; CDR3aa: CASRGGAGADTDTQYF
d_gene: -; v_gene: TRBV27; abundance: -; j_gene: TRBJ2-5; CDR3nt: TGTGCCAGCAGGGGGGGGGGGGGCGGTGTCACAGAGACGCAGTACTTC; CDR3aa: CASRGGGGGVTETQYF
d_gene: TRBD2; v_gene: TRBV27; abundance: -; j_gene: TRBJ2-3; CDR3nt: TGTGCCAGCCGAAAGCGGGAGACTAGCACAGATACGCAGTATTTT; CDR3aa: CASRKRETSTDTQYF
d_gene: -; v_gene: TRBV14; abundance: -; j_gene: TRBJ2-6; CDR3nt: TGTGCCAGCAGCCAAGCTCTTTACTCTGGGGCCAACGTCCTGACTTTC; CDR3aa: CASSQALYSGANVLTF
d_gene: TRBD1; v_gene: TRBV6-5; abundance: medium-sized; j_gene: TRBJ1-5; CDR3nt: TGTGCCAGCAGTTACACCACAGGGGCGGACCAGCCCCAGCATTTT; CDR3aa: CASSYTTGADQPQHF
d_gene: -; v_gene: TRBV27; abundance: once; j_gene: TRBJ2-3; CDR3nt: TGTGCCAGCATCTCATTTCGGTGGGCCACAGATACGCAGTATTTT; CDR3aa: CASISFRWATDTQYF
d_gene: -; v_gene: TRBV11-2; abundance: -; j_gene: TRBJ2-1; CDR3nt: TGTGCCAGCAGCCCCGGGCTCCTTGGCGAGTTCTTC; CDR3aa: CASSPGLLGEFF
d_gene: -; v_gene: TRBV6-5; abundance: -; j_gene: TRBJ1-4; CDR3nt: TGTGCCAGCAGTTATAGGCAGGGGATTGAAAAACTGTTTTTT; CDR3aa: CASSYRQGIEKLFF
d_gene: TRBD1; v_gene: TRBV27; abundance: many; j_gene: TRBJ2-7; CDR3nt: TGTGCCAGTAGAGAACAGGGGGGATCCTACGAGCAGTACTTC; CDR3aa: CASREQGGSYEQYF
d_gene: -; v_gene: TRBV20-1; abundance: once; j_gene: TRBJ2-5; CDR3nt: TGCAGTGCTAGAGCGCAGGGACCACAAGAGACCCAGTACTTC; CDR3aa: CSARAQGPQETQYF
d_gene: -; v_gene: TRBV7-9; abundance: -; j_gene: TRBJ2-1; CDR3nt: TGTGCCAGCAGCTTCGTGCAGCAAGAGACCCAGTTCTTC; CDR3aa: CASSFVQQETQFF
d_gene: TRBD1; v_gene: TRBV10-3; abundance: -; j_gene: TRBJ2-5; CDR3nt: TGTGCCATCAGGTCCGGGACAGGGGCCTACCAAGAGACCCAGTACTTC; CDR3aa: CAIRSGTGAYQETQYF
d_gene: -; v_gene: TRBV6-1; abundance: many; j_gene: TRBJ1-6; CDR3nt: TGTGCCAGCAGCCGCAGGTCCAAGGAGAGCTCCTATAATTCACCCCTCCACTTT; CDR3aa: CASSRRSKESSYNSPLHF
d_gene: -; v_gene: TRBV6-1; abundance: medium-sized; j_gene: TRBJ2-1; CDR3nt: TGTGCCAGCAGTGAAGGAGCAGGGGGGAGCTCCTACAATGAGCAGTTCTTC; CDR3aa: CASSEGAGGSSYNEQFF
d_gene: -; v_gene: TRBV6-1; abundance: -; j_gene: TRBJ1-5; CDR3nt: TGTGCCAGCAGTGAGGGGGGTAGCAATCAGCCCCAGCATTTT; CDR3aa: CASSEGGSNQPQHF
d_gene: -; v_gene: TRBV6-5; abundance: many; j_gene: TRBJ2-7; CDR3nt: TGTGCCAGCAGTTACGGCCCCATGGAATCAAGAGCCTACGAGCAGTACTTC; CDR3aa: CASSYGPMESRAYEQYF
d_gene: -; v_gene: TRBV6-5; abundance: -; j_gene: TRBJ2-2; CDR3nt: TGTGCCAGCACTTGGGATGGAAGCACCGGTGCGCTGTATTTT; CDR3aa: CASTWDGSTGALYF
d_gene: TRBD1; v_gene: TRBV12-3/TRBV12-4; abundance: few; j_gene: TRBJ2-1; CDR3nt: TGTGCCAGCAGTTTAAGTGACAGGGGGTCTTCGGAGACCCAGTTCTTC; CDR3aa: CASSLSDRGSSETQFF
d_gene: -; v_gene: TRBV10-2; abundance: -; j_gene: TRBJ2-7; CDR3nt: TGCGCCAGGAGTGAGGGGGGCGGCGGGGCAGATACGCAGTACTTC; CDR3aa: CARSEGGGGADTQYF
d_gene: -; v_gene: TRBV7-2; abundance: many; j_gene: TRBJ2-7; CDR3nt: TGTGCCAGCGGCATAAAGACAGGCTCCTACGAGCAGTACTTC; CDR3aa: CASGIKTGSYEQYF
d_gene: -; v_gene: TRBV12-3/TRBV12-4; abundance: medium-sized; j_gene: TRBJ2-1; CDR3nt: TGTGCCAGCAGTTTGGGGGAGGTGCAGGAGCAGTTCTTC; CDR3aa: CASSLGEVQEQFF
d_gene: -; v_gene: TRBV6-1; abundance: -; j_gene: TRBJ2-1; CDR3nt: TGTGCCAGCAGTGAGGGGCTCGGTAGCCGTGACCGAGTGTCCCCGTTCTTC; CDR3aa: CASSEGLGSRDRVSPFF
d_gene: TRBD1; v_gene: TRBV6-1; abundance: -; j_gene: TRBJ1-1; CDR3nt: TGTGCCAGCAGTCTCAGGGGGTCTGAAGCTTTCTTT; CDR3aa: CASSLRGSEAFF